The 19 T cell receptor beta chains listed next were all sequenced from one sample in a study of T cell responses to AZD1222 COVID-19 vaccine. Produced via immunoSEQ multiplex PCR; TCRdb's table is partial and in-frame only. The repertoire holds fewer than 120,000 clones, with around 89% as singletons. The sample here was peripheral blood, taken on day 0 of AZD1222 vaccination. These receptors originate from an adult in good health.

The chain joins TRBV14 to TRBJ2-2, with D uncertain. V dropped 1 base and J dropped 0 bases, with 9 bases sitting between them. Germline V gives CDR1 SGHDN, CDR2 FVKESK. This CDR3 is 16 amino acids long. CDR3 amino acids: CASSQAVKPNTGELFF. CDR3 coding DNA: TGTGCCAGCAGCCAAGCCGTGAAACCGAACACCGGGGAGCTGTTTTTT.

The chain couples TRBV10-3 to TRBJ1-2; no definite D call. CDR3 length: 13 amino acids. Trimming shortened V by 0 bases and J by 7 bases, and 9 bases separated the two germline ends. Germline CDR1 reads ENHRY; CDR2 reads SYGVKD. The CDR3 protein is CAISESGEAGYTF. Here the CDR3 DNA reads TGTGCCATCAGTGAGTCTGGGGAGGCTGGCTACACCTTC.

A word on this clone: Germline and junction disagree at one end, which may indicate a read error. This chain joins TRBV6-5 and TRBJ1-1; D is unclear. There are 14 residues in the CDR3. From germline, CDR1 is MNHEY and CDR2 SVGAGI. Here the CDR3 reads CATSWEERDTEAFF. In nucleotides, the CDR3 is TGTGCCACCAGTTGGGAGGAGAGGGATACTGAAGCTTTCTTT.

This rearrangement joins TRBV6-1 to TRBJ1-2, with D possibly matching TRBD1 (5 bases). CDR1 and CDR2 from the germline V gene are MNHNS and SASEGT. V lost 3 bases to trimming and J lost 4 bases, with 12 bases between them. This CDR3 is 14 amino acids long. The CDR3 spells CASSELAGLYGYTF. The CDR3 region has the DNA TGTGCCAGCAGTGAGTTGGCAGGGCTCTATGGCTACACCTTC.

The rearrangement joins TRBV27 to TRBJ1-6; 7 bases align to TRBD1. V shed 6 bases and J 1 base; nucleotides not matched to a gene: 6. The CDR3 loop spans 16 amino acids. Germline V gene data show CDR1 as MNHEY and CDR2 as SMNVEV (reference sequence). The CDR3 sequence: CASRIGGSSYNSPLHF. In DNA form, the CDR3 reads TGTGCCAGCAGAATAGGGGGCAGTTCCTATAATTCACCCCTCCACTTT.

The chain combines TRBV7-9 with TRBJ1-5; 9 bases line up with TRBD1. The V gene end was trimmed by 4 bases and the J gene end by 2 bases; junction bases not matched to a gene: 9. The CDR3 totals 17 residues. The germline V gene has CDR1 SEHNR and CDR2 FQNEAQ (reference sequence). This chain's CDR3 is CASSSTGTGKGNQPQHF. The CDR3 nucleotides are TGTGCCAGCAGCTCCACCGGGACAGGGAAGGGCAATCAGCCCCAGCATTTT. Drawing the rest from reference TRBV7-9 and TRBJ1-5, the complete variable domain is DTGVSQNPRHKITKRGQNVTFRCDPISEHNRLYWYRQTLGQGPEFLTYFQNEAQLEKSRLLSDRFSAERPKGSFSTLEIQRTEQGDSAMYLCASSSTGTGKGNQPQHFGDGTRLSIL.

The V call is TRBV2, the J call TRBJ1-4, with a tentative D call TRBD1 (6 bases). Trimming shortened V by 7 bases and J by 7 bases, and 16 bases separated the two germline ends. The V gene's germline CDR1 is SNHLY and CDR2 FYNNEI. The CDR3 runs to 14 residues. CDR3 protein: CASTQYRESEKLFF. The CDR3 bases are TGTGCCAGCACCCAATACAGGGAAAGTGAAAAACTGTTTTTT. Full variable domain (outside the CDR3, taken from reference TRBV2 and TRBJ1-4): EPEVTQTPSHQVTQMGQEVILRCVPISNHLYFYWYRQILGQKVEFLVSFYNNEISEKSEIFDDQFSVERPDGSNFTLKIRSTKLEDSAMYFCASTQYRESEKLFFGSGTQLSVL.

The CDR3 sequence is CASTPGQGSFEQYF. The CDR3 coding sequence is TGTGCCAGCACCCCCGGACAGGGTTCGTTCGAGCAGTACTTC. The V and J genes are TRBV7-2 and TRBJ2-7; 8 bases line up with TRBD1. V gave up 7 bases and J gave up 6 bases; unmatched junction bases: 11. Germline V gene sequence: CDR1 SGHTA, CDR2 FQGNSA. The CDR3 covers 14 residues. The full variable domain, rest sourced from reference TRBV7-2 and TRBJ2-7, is GAGVSQSPSNKVTEKGKDVELRCDPISGHTALYWYRQSLGQGLEFLIYFQGNSAPDKSGLPSDRFSAERTGGSVSTLTIQRTQQEDSAVYLCASTPGQGSFEQYFGPGTRLTVT.

V and J are TRBV7-2 and TRBJ1-1, with 9 bases aligning to TRBD1. The germline CDR1 and CDR2 sequences are SGHTA and FQGNSA. The CDR3 is 15 residues long. Trimming cost V 5 bases and J 5 bases; bases outside gene matches: 9. CDR3 in DNA: TGTGCCAGCAGCCCCACCGGGACAGGGAAAACTGAAGCTTTCTTT. Translating gives CASSPTGTGKTEAFF.

The chain joins TRBV7-6 to TRBJ2-6; 9 bases line up with TRBD2. The J segment lost 1 base and the V segment lost 5 bases, leaving 15 bases of the junction unmatched. From germline, CDR1 is SGHVS and CDR2 FNYEAQ. The CDR3 covers 20 residues. The CDR3 DNA reads as TGTGCCAGCAGCGAAAACCCCGGAGCGGGGGGCCCGTCTGGGGCCAACGTCCTGACTTTC. This encodes CASSENPGAGGPSGANVLTF. Based on the CDR3 plus reference TRBV7-6 and TRBJ2-6, the full variable domain is GAGVSQSPRYKVTKRGQDVALRCDPISGHVSLYWYRQALGQGPEFLTYFNYEAQQDKSGLPNDRFSAERPEGSISTLTIQRTEQRDSAMYRCASSENPGAGGPSGANVLTFGAGSRLTVL.

V usage is TRBV13 and J usage is TRBJ2-5, with D possibly matching TRBD1 (6 bases). CDR1 and CDR2 from the germline V gene are PRHDT and FYEKMQ (reference sequence). The CDR3 loop spans 16 amino acids. V shed 3 bases and J shed 1 base, with 15 bases lying between them. The CDR3 sequence is CASSFGDTDVQETQYF. DNA for the CDR3: TGTGCCAGCAGCTTTGGGGACACCGACGTCCAAGAGACCCAGTACTTC. Filled out from reference TRBV13 and TRBJ2-5, the complete variable domain reads AAGVIQSPRHLIKEKRETATLKCYPIPRHDTVYWYQQGPGQDPQFLISFYEKMQSDKGSIPDRFSAQQFSDYHSELNMSSLELGDSALYFCASSFGDTDVQETQYFGPGTRLLVL.

This clone came up a few times. The chain employs TRBV11-2 and TRBJ2-7; TRBD1 matches at 7 bases. The J segment lost 3 bases and the V segment lost 3 bases, leaving 5 bases of the junction unmatched. This CDR3 is 14 amino acids long. The germline V gene encodes CDR1 SGHAT and CDR2 FQNNGV. DNA for the CDR3: TGTGCCAGCAGCTTCGGGACAGAAATCTACGAGCAGTACTTC. Encoded protein: CASSFGTEIYEQYF.

This rearrangement joins TRBV29-1 to TRBJ2-1, with D perhaps matching TRBD1 (7 bases). Between the trimmed V and J ends, which lost 3 bases and 2 bases, there was a span of 23 bases. CDR1 is SQVTM and CDR2 is ANQGSEA in the germline V gene. There are 18 residues in the CDR3. CDR3 in amino acids: CSVDRPSGRGAPYNEQFF. DNA for the CDR3: TGCAGCGTTGATCGTCCGTCCGGCAGGGGGGCACCCTACAATGAGCAGTTCTTC.

The V and J genes are TRBV19 and TRBJ2-7; a weak D match, TRBD1 (6 bases). Germline V gene sequence: CDR1 LNHDA, CDR2 SQIVND (reference sequence). This CDR3 comprises 13 residues. V lost 6 bases to trimming and J lost 2 bases, with 11 bases between them. The CDR3 loop reads CASSVRGAYEQYF. Written as DNA, the CDR3 is TGTGCCAGTAGCGTCAGGGGAGCCTACGAGCAGTACTTC.

This clone has just one count. This rearrangement joins TRBV20-1 to TRBJ2-1; D is unclear. V was trimmed by 6 bases and J by 5 bases, leaving 14 bases between them. CDR3 length: 13 amino acids. Per germline, CDR1 DFQATT and CDR2 SNEGSKA (reference sequence). DNA of the CDR3: TGCAGTGCCAGTCAGTGGCCAAACAATGAGCAGTTCTTC. It yields the protein CSASQWPNNEQFF.

This clone came up once. The chain employs TRBV2 and TRBJ2-1, with a weak D call TRBD1 (5 bases). Between the trimmed V and J ends, which lost 10 bases and 0 bases, there was a span of 13 bases. The germline CDR1 and CDR2 sequences are SNHLY and FYNNEI. The CDR3 length is 14 residues. CDR3 nucleotide sequence: TGTGCCAAGTCGGGCAGGGACTCCTACAATGAGCAGTTCTTC. This encodes CAKSGRDSYNEQFF.

The gene calls are TRBV18 and TRBJ1-1; possibly TRBD1 for D (6 bases). The V gene's germline CDR1 is KGHSH and CDR2 LQKENI. V dropped 3 bases and J dropped 6 bases, with 14 bases sitting between them. CDR3 length: 14 residues. The CDR3 loop reads CASSPRGQGAEAFF. CDR3 coding DNA: TGTGCCAGCTCACCCAGGGGCCAAGGCGCTGAAGCTTTCTTT. Supplemented by reference TRBV18 and TRBJ1-1, the full variable domain reads NAGVMQNPRHLVRRRGQEARLRCSPMKGHSHVYWYRQLPEEGLKFMVYLQKENIIDESGMPKERFSAEFPKEGPSILRIQQVVRGDSAAYFCASSPRGQGAEAFFGQGTRLTVV.

The chain joins TRBV9 to TRBJ1-1; maybe TRBD1 (5 bases). This CDR3 has 14 residues. The germline V gene has CDR1 SGDLS and CDR2 YYNGEE. The V end was cut by 6 bases, the J end by 1 base, with 13 bases between. CDR3 coding DNA: TGTGCCAGCACCGGCGGGGGACGGAACACTGAAGCTTTCTTT. Protein sequence: CASTGGGRNTEAFF. Full variable domain (rest looked up from reference TRBV9 and TRBJ1-1): DSGVTQTPKHLITATGQRVTLRCSPRSGDLSVYWYQQSLDQGLQFLIQYYNGEERAKGNILERFSAQQFPDLHSELNLSSLELGDSALYFCASTGGGRNTEAFFGQGTRLTVV.

This chain links TRBV28 with TRBJ2-7, with D uncertain. The CDR3 sequence is 11 residues long. Germline V gives CDR1 MDHEN, CDR2 SYDVKM. V lost 4 bases to trimming and J lost 1 base, with 2 bases between them. The CDR3 nucleotides are TGTGCCAGCAGTTCTTCCTACGAGCAGTACTTC. Amino acids: CASSSSYEQYF.